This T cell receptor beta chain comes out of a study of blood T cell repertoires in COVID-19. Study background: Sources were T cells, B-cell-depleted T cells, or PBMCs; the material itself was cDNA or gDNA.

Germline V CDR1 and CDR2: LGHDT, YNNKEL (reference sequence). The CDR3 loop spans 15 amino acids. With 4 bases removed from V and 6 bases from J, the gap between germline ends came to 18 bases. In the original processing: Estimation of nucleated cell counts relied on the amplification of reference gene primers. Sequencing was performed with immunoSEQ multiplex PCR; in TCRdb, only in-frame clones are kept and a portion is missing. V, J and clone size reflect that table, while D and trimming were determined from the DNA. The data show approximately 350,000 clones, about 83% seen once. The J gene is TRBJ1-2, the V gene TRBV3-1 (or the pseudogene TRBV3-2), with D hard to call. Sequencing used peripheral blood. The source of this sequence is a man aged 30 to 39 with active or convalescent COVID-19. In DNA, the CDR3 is TGTGCCAGCAGCCCCCTCCAGGACTTCCTAGATGGCTACACCTTC. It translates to CASSPLQDFLDGYTF.